Shown below are 15 T cell receptor beta chains from a single sample sequenced in a study of blood T cell repertoires in COVID-19. Sequenced by immunoSEQ multiplex PCR; TCRdb stores in-frame clones only, minus some. Of 130,000 or so clones detected, roughly 86% appear once; the ten largest clones hold about 10%. The sample consisted of peripheral blood. The origin of the receptors is a woman in her 70s with COVID-19, enrolled during active disease.

The chain has TRBV5-1 and TRBJ1-3; tentatively, D is TRBD1 (6 bases). Germline V gene lookup returns CDR1 SGHRS and CDR2 YFSETQ. The CDR3 length is 17 residues. The ends were cut back, 0 bases at V and 1 base at J, with 14 bases in the middle. CDR3 sequence reads: CASSLAGGAKSGNTIYF. CDR3 in DNA: TGCGCCAGCAGCTTGGCCGGGGGGGCAAAGTCTGGAAACACCATATATTTT. Full variable domain (outside the CDR3, taken from reference TRBV5-1 and TRBJ1-3): KAGVTQTPRYLIKTRGQQVTLSCSPISGHRSVSWYQQTPGQGLQFLFEYFSETQRNKGNFPGRFSGRQFSNSRSEMNVSTLELGDSALYLCASSLAGGAKSGNTIYFGEGSWLTVV.

In its sample, this clone was seen a few times. The CDR3 loop is CAWGGGGTSSYEQYF. CDR3 bases: TGTGCCTGGGGGGGCGGAGGAACAAGCTCCTACGAGCAGTACTTC. The rearrangement uses TRBV30 and TRBJ2-7, with a weak D call TRBD1 (6 bases). The germline V gene encodes CDR1 GTSNPN and CDR2 SVGIG (reference sequence). The CDR3 contains 15 residues. V was pared by 5 bases and J by 0 bases, with 17 bases between. The full variable domain, with the rest looked up from reference TRBV30 and TRBJ2-7, is SQTIHQWPATLVQPVGSPLSLECTVEGTSNPNLYWYRQAAGRGLQLLFYSVGIGQISSEVPQNLSASRPQDRQFILSSKKLLLSDSGFYLCAWGGGGTSSYEQYFGPGTRLTVT.

The V call is TRBV3-1 (or the pseudogene TRBV3-2), the J call TRBJ1-2; no definite D call. V lost 1 base to trimming and J lost 8 bases, with 14 bases between them. This CDR3 has 14 amino acids. CDR1 and CDR2 (germline): LGHDT, YNNKEL (reference sequence). CDR3 DNA: TGTGCCAGCAGCCAAGGTTTCCGAACGGGGGGCTACACCTTC. Translation: CASSQGFRTGGYTF.

This clone was picked up a small number of times. V is TRBV5-1 and J is TRBJ1-1, with a possible D match to TRBD1 (6 bases). V gave up 4 bases and J gave up 5 bases, with 15 bases separating them. Per germline, CDR1 SGHRS and CDR2 YFSETQ. There are 14 residues in the CDR3. CDR3 nucleotide sequence: TGCGCCAGCAGCCCACCAAACAGGGTAACTGAAGCTTTCTTT. Protein product: CASSPPNRVTEAFF.

Only one count was recorded for this clone. The chain combines TRBV9 with TRBJ2-3; D perhaps matches TRBD2 (6 bases). The CDR3 consists of 15 residues. Germline V gene lookup returns CDR1 SGDLS and CDR2 YYNGEE. V was cut by 0 bases and J by 2 bases, with 10 bases left in between. The chain's CDR3 is CASSVVSGLTDTQYF. CDR3 coding DNA: TGTGCCAGCAGCGTAGTTTCGGGACTCACAGATACGCAGTATTTT.

The gene calls are TRBV5-1 and TRBJ2-3; TRBD2 matches 7 bases. The CDR3 has 16 residues. Germline V gives CDR1 SGHRS, CDR2 YFSETQ. The trim removed 4 bases at V and 4 bases at J, leaving 12 bases unmatched. CDR3 sequence: CASSLPAGGGADTQYF. CDR3 coding DNA: TGCGCCAGCAGCCTCCCCGCGGGCGGGGGTGCAGATACGCAGTATTTT.

CDR3 bases: TGCGCCAGCAGCCAAGTCGGCGGGGTTGGCAATCAGCCCCAGCATTTT. Encoded protein: CASSQVGGVGNQPQHF. This rearrangement joins TRBV4-1 to TRBJ1-5; D gene uncertain. This CDR3 comprises 16 residues. V lost 1 base, J lost 2 bases, and 12 bases lay in between. The V gene's germline CDR1 is MGHRA and CDR2 YSYEKL.

The rearrangement links TRBV6-5 to TRBJ1-3; no clear D gene. Germline V gives CDR1 MNHEY, CDR2 SVGAGI. The CDR3 consists of 13 residues. Trimming removed 5 bases at V and 4 bases at J, with 9 bases between. CDR3 residues: CASSNEAGNTIYF. CDR3 sequence (DNA): TGTGCCAGCAGTAACGAGGCCGGAAACACCATATATTTT.

This sequence joins TRBV19 and TRBJ2-2, with D perhaps matching TRBD1 (5 bases). V was trimmed by 5 bases and J by 5 bases, leaving 9 bases between them. Germline loops: CDR1 LNHDA, CDR2 SQIVND (reference sequence). The CDR3 has 13 residues. The CDR3 bases are TGTGCCAGTAGTCAGACAGCGACCGGGGAGCTGTTTTTT. Protein product: CASSQTATGELFF.

The sample holds one count of this clone. The V and J genes are TRBV18 and TRBJ2-3; the match to TRBD1 covers 7 bases. Germline values: CDR1 KGHSH, CDR2 LQKENI. V was clipped by 4 bases and J by 0 bases; unmatched bases: 4. The CDR3 consists of 15 residues. CDR3 loop: CASSLVQGSTDTQYF. The DNA for the CDR3 is TGTGCCAGCTCACTCGTACAGGGGAGCACAGATACGCAGTATTTT.

This chain joins TRBV28 and TRBJ1-2, with 7 nucleotides matching TRBD1. This CDR3 is 15 amino acids long. V trimming: 7 bases; J trimming: 7 bases; junction bases outside the gene matches: 15. Germline CDR1 is MDHEN and CDR2 is SYDVKM. The CDR3 DNA follows: TGTGCCAGCACCCTAGGGGCAGGGGGTGTTCTTGGCTACACCTTC. Encoded protein: CASTLGAGGVLGYTF.

A few counts support this clone. This chain connects TRBV5-1 to TRBJ1-1; D unresolved. Trimming left V 5 bases short and J 1 base short, with 9 bases between. This CDR3 spans 13 amino acids. The V gene's germline CDR1 is SGHRS and CDR2 YFSETQ. In DNA form, the CDR3 reads TGCGCCAGCAGGACACTTCAGAACACTGAAGCTTTCTTT. This gives the protein CASRTLQNTEAFF.

This clone has just a few counts. The genes are TRBV28 and TRBJ2-2, with TRBD2 as a possible D gene (6 bases). Germline V gene data show CDR1 as MDHEN and CDR2 as SYDVKM. Trimming removed 3 bases from V and 6 bases from J, with 11 bases in between. The CDR3 is 14 amino acids. The CDR3 DNA reads as TGTGCCAGCAGTTTTGCGGGGCCGGCCGGGGAGCTGTTTTTT. As protein: CASSFAGPAGELFF.

J is TRBJ2-7 and V is TRBV11-3, with D tentatively TRBD1 (6 bases). The CDR3 is 13 residues long. The V end was cut by 0 bases, the J end by 3 bases, with 6 bases between. Germline-derived CDR1 and CDR2 are SGHNT and YENEEA. The CDR3 reads CASSLEQGYEQYF. The CDR3 DNA sequence: TGTGCCAGCAGCTTAGAACAGGGCTACGAGCAGTACTTC.

The table lists this clone with a few counts. The rearrangement uses TRBV18 and TRBJ1-6; TRBD1 matches at 8 bases. This CDR3 has 15 amino acids. The V gene's germline CDR1 is KGHSH and CDR2 LQKENI. J lost 12 bases, V lost 2 bases, and 9 bases had no gene match. The CDR3 protein is CASSPERQGAGPLHF. Here the CDR3 DNA reads TGTGCCAGCTCACCAGAGAGGCAGGGGGCCGGACCCCTCCACTTT.